One T cell receptor (beta chain) is described in this entry. Its antigen is currently unknown. These data come from a study of T-cell reconstitution after alpha-beta-depleted transplantation in children. Preparation of the TCRbeta library used unique molecular identifiers. TCRdb itself ran the PCR reads through MiXCR, one entry per CDR3 protein. The repertoire consists of nearly 350,000 distinct CDR3 sequences, with roughly 15% occurring once and the leading ten covering roughly 41%. Study-wide results and caveats: The study traced high day-60 TCRbeta diversity in some patients to surviving recipient T cells and thymic progenitors. Expanded graft clones numbering several hundred reportedly gave rise to alpha-beta T cells about two months after transplant. A year post-transplant, T-cell counts and diversity derived mostly from newly produced T cells.

The source of this sequence is a male patient between 2 and 10 years old who had a stem cell transplant for acute lymphoblastic leukemia, so the T cells may come from the graft donor. Sequencing used PBMCs, mostly from graft donor cells, obtained 360 days after TCRalphabeta/CD19-depleted stem cell transplant.

The CDR3 region is CASRGLRRGDTEAFF. The DNA for the CDR3 is TGTGCCAGCAGGGGTCTACGCAGGGGGGACACTGAAGCTTTCTTT. The chain carries TRBV2 and TRBJ1-1; 7 bases match TRBD1. J gave up 3 bases and V 6 bases, and 10 bases lay outside the gene matches. Germline lookup yields CDR1 SNHLY and CDR2 FYNNEI. The CDR3 is 15 amino acids.